This TCR beta chain was observed in a study of response to subunit inactivated influenza vaccine. Germline-derived CDR1 and CDR2 are SGDLS and YYNGEE. The CDR3 length is 15 residues. V was pared by 1 base and J by 0 bases, with 4 bases of the junction left unmatched. TCRdb fed the RT-PCR reads into MiXCR, producing one record per CDR3 protein. Of some 500,000 distinct CDR3 sequences in the sample, 25% were seen once. The J gene is TRBJ2-7, the V gene TRBV9; TRBD2 agrees at 7 bases. The sequencing used CD4+ T cells sorted from PBMCs, collected around 5 days after vaccination. The receptor was derived from a man aged 45-65 years who received an inactivated influenza vaccine. DNA for the CDR3: TGTGCCAGCAGCGTAAGCGGGGCCTACTCCTACGAGCAGTACTTC. Its translation: CASSVSGAYSYEQYF.